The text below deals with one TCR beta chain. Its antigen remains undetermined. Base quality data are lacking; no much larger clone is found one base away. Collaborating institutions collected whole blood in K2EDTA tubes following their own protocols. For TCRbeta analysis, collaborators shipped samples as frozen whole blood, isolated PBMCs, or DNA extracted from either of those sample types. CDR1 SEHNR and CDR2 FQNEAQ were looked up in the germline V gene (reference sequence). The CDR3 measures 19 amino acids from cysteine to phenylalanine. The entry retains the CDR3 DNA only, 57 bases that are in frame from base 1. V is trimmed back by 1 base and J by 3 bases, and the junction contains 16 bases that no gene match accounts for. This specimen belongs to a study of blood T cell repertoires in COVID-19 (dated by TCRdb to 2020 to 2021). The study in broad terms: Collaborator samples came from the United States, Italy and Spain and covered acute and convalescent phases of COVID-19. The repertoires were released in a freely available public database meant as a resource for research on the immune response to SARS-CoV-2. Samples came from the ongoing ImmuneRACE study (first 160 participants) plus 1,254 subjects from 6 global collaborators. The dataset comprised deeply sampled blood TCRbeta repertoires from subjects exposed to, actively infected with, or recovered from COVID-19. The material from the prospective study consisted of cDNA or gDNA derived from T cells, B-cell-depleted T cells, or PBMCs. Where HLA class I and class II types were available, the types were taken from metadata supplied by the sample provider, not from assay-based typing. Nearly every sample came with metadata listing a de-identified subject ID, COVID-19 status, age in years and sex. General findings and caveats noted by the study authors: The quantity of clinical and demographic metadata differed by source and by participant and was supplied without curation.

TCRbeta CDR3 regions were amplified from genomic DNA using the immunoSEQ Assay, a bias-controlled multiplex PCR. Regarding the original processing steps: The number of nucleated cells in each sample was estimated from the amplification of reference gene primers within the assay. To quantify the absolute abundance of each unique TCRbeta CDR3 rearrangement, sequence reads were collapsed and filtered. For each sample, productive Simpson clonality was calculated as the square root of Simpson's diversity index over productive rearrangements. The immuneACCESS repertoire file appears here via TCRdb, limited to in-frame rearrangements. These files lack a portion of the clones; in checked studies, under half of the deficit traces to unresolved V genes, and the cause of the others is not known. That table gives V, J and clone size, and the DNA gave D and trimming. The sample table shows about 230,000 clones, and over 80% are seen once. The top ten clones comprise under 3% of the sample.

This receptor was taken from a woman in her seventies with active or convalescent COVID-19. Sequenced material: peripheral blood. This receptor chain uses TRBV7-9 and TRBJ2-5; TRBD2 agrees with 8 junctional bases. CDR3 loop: CASSLGRVAGPLREETQYF. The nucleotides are TGTGCCAGCAGCTTAGGTAGGGTAGCGGGGCCGCTTCGGGAAGAGACCCAGTACTTC.